The TCR beta chain described here comes from a study of CXCR3-negative and CXCR3-positive naive CD8 T cells. For the study at large: The study obtained 130 million to 150 million TRB reads, about 1.5 +/- 0.3 million per library. Overall study findings and caveats: Surface CD5 looked about the same in the naive subsets, so the authors worked out TCR strength from TRB CDR3 properties. More hydrophobic TRB CDR3s were found in CXCR3-positive naive cells than in CXCR3-negative naive cells.

TRB cDNA libraries were made by UMI-labeled 5' RACE. TCRdb re-analyzed the 5' RACE reads; it lists each CDR3 protein once, without DNA. The sample table sets out roughly 63,000 distinct CDR3 sequences. Concerning this clonotype: The antigen is undetermined.

Germline V lookup: CDR1 LNHDA, CDR2 SQIVND (reference sequence). This CDR3 region has 19 residues. The rearrangement joins TRBV19 to TRBJ2-1; checking the TCRdb D call of TRBD2 is not possible without DNA. The sequenced sample was naive CXCR3+ CD8+ T cells from blood. Described subset: CD45RO-CCR7+CD27+CD95- naive CD8+ T cells expressing CXCR3 (TNR3+). This clonotype was obtained from a human donor in good health. Some clones in this sample may be carry-over from other donors' samples. CDR3: CASSILGLAGTSSYNEQFF.